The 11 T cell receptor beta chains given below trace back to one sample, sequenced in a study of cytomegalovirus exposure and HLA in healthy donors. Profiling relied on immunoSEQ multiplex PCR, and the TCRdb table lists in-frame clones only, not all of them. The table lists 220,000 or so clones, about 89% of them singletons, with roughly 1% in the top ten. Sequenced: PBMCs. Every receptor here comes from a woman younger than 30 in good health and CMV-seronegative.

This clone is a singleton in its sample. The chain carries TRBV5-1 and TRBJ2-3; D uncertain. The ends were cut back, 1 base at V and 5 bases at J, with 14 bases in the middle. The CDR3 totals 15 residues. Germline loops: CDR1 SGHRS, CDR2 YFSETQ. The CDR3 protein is CASSLWVLTGDTQYF. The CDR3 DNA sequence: TGCGCCAGCAGCTTGTGGGTCCTAACGGGAGATACGCAGTATTTT.

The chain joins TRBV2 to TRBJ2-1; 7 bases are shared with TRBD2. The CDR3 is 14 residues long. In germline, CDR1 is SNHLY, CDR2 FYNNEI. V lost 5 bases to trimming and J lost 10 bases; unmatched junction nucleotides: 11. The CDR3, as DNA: TGTGCCAGCAGTCTCGAGCGGGAAACTCCCGAGCAGTTCTTC. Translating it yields CASSLERETPEQFF.

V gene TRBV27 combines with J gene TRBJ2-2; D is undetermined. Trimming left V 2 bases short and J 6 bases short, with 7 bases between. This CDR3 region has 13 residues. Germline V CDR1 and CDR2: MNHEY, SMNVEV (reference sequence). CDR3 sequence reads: CASSLGPPGELFF. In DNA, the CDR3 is TGTGCCAGCAGTTTAGGGCCCCCCGGGGAGCTGTTTTTT.

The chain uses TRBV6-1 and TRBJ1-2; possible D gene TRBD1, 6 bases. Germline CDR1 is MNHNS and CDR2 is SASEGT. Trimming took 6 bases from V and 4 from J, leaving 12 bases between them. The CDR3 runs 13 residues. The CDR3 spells CASRIGQSYGYTF. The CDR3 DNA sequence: TGTGCCAGCAGGATCGGACAGAGCTATGGCTACACCTTC.

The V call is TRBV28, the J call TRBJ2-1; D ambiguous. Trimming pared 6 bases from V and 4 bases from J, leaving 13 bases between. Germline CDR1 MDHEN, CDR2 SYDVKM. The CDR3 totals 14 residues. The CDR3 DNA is TGTGCCAGCAGCCCTAGATTCGGGTACAATGAGCAGTTCTTC. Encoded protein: CASSPRFGYNEQFF.

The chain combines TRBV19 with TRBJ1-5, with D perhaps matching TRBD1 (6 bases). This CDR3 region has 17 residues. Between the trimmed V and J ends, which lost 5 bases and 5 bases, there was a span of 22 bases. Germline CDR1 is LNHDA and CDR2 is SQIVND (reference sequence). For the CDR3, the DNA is TGTGCCAGTAGTGTTCAGGGGAAGGCAGAGTGGGATCAGCCCCAGCATTTT. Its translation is CASSVQGKAEWDQPQHF.

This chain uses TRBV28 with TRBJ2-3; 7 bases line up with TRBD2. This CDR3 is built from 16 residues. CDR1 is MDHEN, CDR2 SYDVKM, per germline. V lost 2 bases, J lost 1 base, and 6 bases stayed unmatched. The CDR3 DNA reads TGTGCCAGCAGTTTAAGCGGGACTCTAGGCACAGATACGCAGTATTTT. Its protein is CASSLSGTLGTDTQYF.

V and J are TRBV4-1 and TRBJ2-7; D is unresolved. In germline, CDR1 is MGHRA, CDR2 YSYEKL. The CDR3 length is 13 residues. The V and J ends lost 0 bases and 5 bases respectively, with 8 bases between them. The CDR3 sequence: CASSQDRSDEQYF. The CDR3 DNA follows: TGCGCCAGCAGCCAAGATCGCAGCGACGAGCAGTACTTC.

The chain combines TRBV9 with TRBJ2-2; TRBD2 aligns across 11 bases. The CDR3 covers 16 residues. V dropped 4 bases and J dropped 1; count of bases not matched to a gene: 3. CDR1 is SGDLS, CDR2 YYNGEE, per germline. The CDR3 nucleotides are TGTGCCAGCAGCCCAACTAGCGGGAGGAACACCGGGGAGCTGTTTTTT. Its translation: CASSPTSGRNTGELFF.

The CDR3 region is CASSPSGGSDEKLFF. In DNA, the CDR3 is TGTGCCAGCAGCCCCTCCGGGGGGTCGGATGAAAAACTGTTTTTT. This chain links TRBV7-2 with TRBJ1-4, with D possibly matching TRBD1 (5 bases). CDR3 size: 15 residues. Deletions cut 5 bases from V and 6 bases from J, with 16 bases between. CDR1 and CDR2 (germline): SGHTA, FQGNSA.

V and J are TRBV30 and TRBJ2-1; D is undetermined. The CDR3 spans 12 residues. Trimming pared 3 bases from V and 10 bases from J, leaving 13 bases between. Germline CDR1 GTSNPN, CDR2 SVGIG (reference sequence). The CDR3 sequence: CAWSDGFGEQFF. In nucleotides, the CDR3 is TGTGCCTGGAGCGACGGGTTCGGGGAGCAGTTCTTC.